Presented here are 6 T cell receptor beta chains from one specimen sequenced in a study of Ad26.COV2.S vaccination and SARS-CoV-2 variants. Treatment reported: some 20 received Ad26.COV2.S at low or high dose, single or two shots; 5 received placebo; per-sample allocation not given. Specimens were obtained on day 63 following the first vaccine or placebo injection. Method: immunoSEQ multiplex PCR; TCRdb's copy keeps in-frame clones and lacks some. The sample yields 300,000 to 400,000 clones, about nine tenths seen once. Here the sequenced sample was peripheral blood, taken in a trial of Ad26.COV2.S vaccine versus placebo. The receptors come from a person between 18 and 65 years old who received the Ad26.COV2.S COVID-19 vaccine or a placebo.

The gene calls are TRBV20-1 and TRBJ2-1, with D possibly matching TRBD2 (6 bases). Deletions cut 3 bases from V and 7 bases from J, with 16 bases between. The CDR3 loop spans 14 amino acids. CDR1 is DFQATT and CDR2 is SNEGSKA in the germline V gene (reference sequence). DNA of the CDR3: TGCAGTGCTAGTCACGGGACTCCCATGAATGAGCAGTTCTTC. Its protein is CSASHGTPMNEQFF.

This sequence joins TRBV5-1 and TRBJ2-1, with TRBD1 identical over 10 bases. CDR3 length: 15 residues. V lost 4 bases to trimming and J lost 8 bases; unmatched junction nucleotides: 9. Germline V lookup: CDR1 SGHRS, CDR2 YFSETQ. The CDR3 DNA follows: TGCGCCAGCAGCCCTCCGGGGACAGGGGTGGATGAGCAGTTCTTC. Its translation: CASSPPGTGVDEQFF.

The V and J genes are TRBV19 and TRBJ1-6; possible D gene TRBD1, 5 bases. Germline V gene data show CDR1 as LNHDA and CDR2 as SQIVND (reference sequence). The CDR3 loop spans 12 amino acids. V dropped 9 bases and J dropped 9 bases, with 12 bases sitting between them. The CDR3 protein is CASRDLGSPLHF. CDR3 bases: TGTGCCAGCCGGGACTTAGGTTCACCCCTCCACTTT.

The chain recombines TRBV7-9 with TRBJ2-5; a possible D gene is TRBD1 (7 bases). Trimming stripped 6 bases from V and 5 bases from J, with 13 bases between. Per the germline V gene, CDR1 is SEHNR and CDR2 is FQNEAQ (reference sequence). The CDR3 consists of 13 residues. Written as DNA, the CDR3 is TGTGCCAGCAGGGAGGGGGCAGGTGAGACCCAGTACTTC. Encoded protein: CASREGAGETQYF. The variable domain in full, completed from reference TRBV7-9 and TRBJ2-5, reads DTGVSQNPRHKITKRGQNVTFRCDPISEHNRLYWYRQTLGQGPEFLTYFQNEAQLEKSRLLSDRFSAERPKGSFSTLEIQRTEQGDSAMYLCASREGAGETQYFGPGTRLLVL.

The chain has TRBV24-1 and TRBJ1-2, with 10 nucleotides matching TRBD1. After removal of 5 bases from V and 4 bases from J, the junction contained 12 bases not matched to a gene. The germline V gene has CDR1 KGHDR and CDR2 SFDVKD. The CDR3 has 17 amino acids. In nucleotides, the CDR3 is TGTGCCACCAGTGTGGGTTCCGGGACAGGGGTGAGCTATGGCTACACCTTC. It codes for CATSVGSGTGVSYGYTF.

The CDR3 sequence is CASSVKGDFGNTIYF. CDR3 in DNA: TGTGCCAGCAGCGTAAAAGGGGACTTTGGAAACACCATATATTTT. The chain links TRBV9 to TRBJ1-3, with D possibly being TRBD1 (5 bases). The germline CDR1 and CDR2 sequences are SGDLS and YYNGEE. CDR3 length: 15 amino acids. Trimming took 1 base from V and 3 from J, leaving 11 bases between them.